This T cell receptor beta chain was captured by sequencing in a study of shared clonotypes between healthy human individuals (dated by TCRdb to the early 2020s). For the study in its entirety: The cohort comprised a couple of women and a few men aged 18 to 49 years. For each donor, three plates each were used for CD4 naive and CD4 memory, two plates were used for CD8 naive, and one plate was used for CD8 memory. The study deeply sequenced blood TCR repertoires of five healthy adults to estimate repertoire size and the extent of clonotype sharing between individuals. Libraries were prepared and TCR repertoires were sequenced by different laboratories using diverse techniques, in order to increase sequencing depth and limit assay-specific biases. Each donor's leukapheresis produced roughly between roughly 0.9 and 8.9 billion PBMCs. Study-wide conclusions, independent of this receptor: Only blood was sampled, and tissue TCR repertoires likely differ from those in blood. Pairwise subsampling led to the expectation that sequencing depth would affect the degree of clonotype sharing among donors. Higher generation probabilities were observed for clonotypes shared by all four sorted-subset donors than for non-shared clonotypes. Rarefaction of sorted-subset datasets indicated incomplete sequencing despite the large sequencing depth. When several donors were compared, the shared fraction of clonotypes was about 5% for naive CD4, 3.5% to 4% for naive CD8, 2.3% for memory CD4, and 0.4% for memory CD8. The small number of donors limited the genetic and exposure-history diversity represented. Naive subsets generally had larger estimated clonotype richness than memory subsets.

CD8 naive samples were CD45RO-negative cells positively selected for CCR7, giving a CD45RA+CCR7+ population that excluded TemRA cells. The donors were healthy, HIV-negative adults with no recently reported acute infections or vaccinations. Every donor was a Caucasian adult living in Nashville, Tennessee, USA. After blood collection by leukapheresis, PBMCs were isolated using Ficoll-Histopaque density gradient centrifugation and then cryopreserved in the vapor phase of liquid nitrogen. Analytical flow cytometry was used to check the purity and quantity of each magnetically sorted T cell population. Genomic DNA was isolated from each sorted fraction and quantified by UV absorbance on a Nanodrop 2000c. Trimming costs V 6 bases and J 1 base, and their ends lie 15 bases apart. Including the terminal cysteine and phenylalanine, the CDR3 comprises 15 residues. The DNA shown is the 45-base CDR3, in frame from base 1. Reading the germline V gene (reference sequence) gives CDR1 SEHNR and CDR2 FQNEAQ.

Using the deep immunoSEQ assay, multiplex PCR amplified TCR CDR3 regions from genomic DNA. For each cell subset, the extracted genomic DNA was distributed evenly across all wells of several immunoSEQ 96-well plates, and each plate served as one replicate. For sorted subsets, roughly 200 ng of genomic DNA, equivalent to some 30,000 T cell genomes, went into each replicate PCR. The purified libraries were quantified using a Qubit 3.0 fluorometer, sized with a Bioanalyzer 2100, and then quantified again using the KAPA Library Quantification kit. Each immunoSEQ 96-well plate was sequenced on its own single-read 150-cycle Illumina NextSeq 550 flow cell. The study's own analysis went as follows. Because the immunoSEQ output held only junctional sequences and lacked quality scores, the filtering could not match the filtering applied to full-length reads. Sequences were annotated with PyIR, a Python wrapper for IgBLAST v1.9, using IMGT germline references to assign V/J genes and CDR3. Reads were removed for weak V/J assignments (E-value above 1e-6), missing CDR3, stop codons, out-of-frame junctions, or ambiguous translated residues. V3J clonotypes were defined by identical inferred V gene, J gene, and CDR3 amino acid sequence. Percentage overlap between repertoires was calculated by dividing the number of shared unique clonotypes by the size of the smaller repertoire. Repertoire richness was assessed with RTK rarefaction, the Chao1 estimator, and Recon v2.1 estimates of unobserved clonotypes. Generation probabilities were computed with OLGA for all TCRbeta clonotypes obtained by the gDNA method from four donors. TCRdb obtained this table from immuneACCESS and retained in-frame rearrangements with V and J assigned. These tables miss some clones; where compared with another copy, unresolved V genes account for less than half of the shortfall, and the remainder is unexplained. That table gives V, J and clone size, and the DNA gave D and trimming. The sample table lists 800,000 to 950,000 clones, about 96% of them with a count of one. The ten largest clones capture over 0.2% of the sample.

About this clone itself: Its antigen specificity is not known. No qualities accompany the bases; no much larger clone lies one base away.

The origin of this receptor is a man aged 25-45 years in good health. Sequenced: naive CD8+ T cells sorted from blood. In the paper's terms, the cell subset or site label means: CD45RA+CCR7+. The V gene is TRBV7-9 and the J gene is TRBJ1-1; the best D guess is TRBD1, with 6 bases matching. The CDR3 here reads CASSLTEGENTEAFF. The DNA reads as follows: TGTGCCAGCAGTCTCACCGAGGGGGAGAACACTGAAGCTTTCTTT.